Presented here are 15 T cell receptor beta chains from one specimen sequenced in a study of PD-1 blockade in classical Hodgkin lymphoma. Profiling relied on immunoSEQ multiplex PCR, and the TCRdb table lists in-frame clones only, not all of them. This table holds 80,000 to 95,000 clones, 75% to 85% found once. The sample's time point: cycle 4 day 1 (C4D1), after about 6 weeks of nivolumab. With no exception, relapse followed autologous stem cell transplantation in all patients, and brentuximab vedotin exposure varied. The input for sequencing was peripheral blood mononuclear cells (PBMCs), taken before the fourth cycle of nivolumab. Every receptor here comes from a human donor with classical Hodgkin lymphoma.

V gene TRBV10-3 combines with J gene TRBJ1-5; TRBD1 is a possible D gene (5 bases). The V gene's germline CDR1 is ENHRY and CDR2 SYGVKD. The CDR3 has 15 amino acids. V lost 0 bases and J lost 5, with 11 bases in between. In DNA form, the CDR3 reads TGTGCCATCAGTGAGTCGAGGGACTGGGATCAGCCCCAGCATTTT. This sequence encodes CAISESRDWDQPQHF.

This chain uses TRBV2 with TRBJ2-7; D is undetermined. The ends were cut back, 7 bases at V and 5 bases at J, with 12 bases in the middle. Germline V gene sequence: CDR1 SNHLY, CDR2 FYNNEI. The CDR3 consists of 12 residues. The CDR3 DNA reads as TGTGCCAGCAAGGACCCTAACGACGAGCAGTACTTC. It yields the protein CASKDPNDEQYF.

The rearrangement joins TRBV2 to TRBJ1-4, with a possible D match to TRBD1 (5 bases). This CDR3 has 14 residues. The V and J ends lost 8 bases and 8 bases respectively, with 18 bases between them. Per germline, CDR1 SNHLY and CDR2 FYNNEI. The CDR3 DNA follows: TGTGCCAGCGGCCCCCCCGGGGGTAAGGAAAAACTGTTTTTT. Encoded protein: CASGPPGGKEKLFF.

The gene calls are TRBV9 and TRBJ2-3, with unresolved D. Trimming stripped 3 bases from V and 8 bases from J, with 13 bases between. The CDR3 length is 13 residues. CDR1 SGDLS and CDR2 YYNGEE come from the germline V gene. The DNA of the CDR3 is TGTGCCAGCAGCGCCGGACCTGGGGTTACGCAGTATTTT. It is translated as CASSAGPGVTQYF.

The CDR3: CAAQGVGSWKLFF. The CDR3 DNA sequence: TGTGCCGCGCAGGGGGTTGGTAGTTGGAAACTGTTTTTT. This chain uses TRBV28 with TRBJ1-4; 7 bases are a match to TRBD1. Germline-derived CDR1 and CDR2 are MDHEN and SYDVKM. CDR3 length equals 13 residues. The J segment lost 11 bases and the V segment lost 11 bases, leaving 14 bases of the junction unmatched.

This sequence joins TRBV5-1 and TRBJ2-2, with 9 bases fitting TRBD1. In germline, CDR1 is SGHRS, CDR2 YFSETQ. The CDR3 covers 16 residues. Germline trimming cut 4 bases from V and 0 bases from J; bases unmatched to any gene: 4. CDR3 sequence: CASSRDRATNTGELFF. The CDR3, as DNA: TGCGCCAGCAGCCGGGACAGGGCAACGAACACCGGGGAGCTGTTTTTT.

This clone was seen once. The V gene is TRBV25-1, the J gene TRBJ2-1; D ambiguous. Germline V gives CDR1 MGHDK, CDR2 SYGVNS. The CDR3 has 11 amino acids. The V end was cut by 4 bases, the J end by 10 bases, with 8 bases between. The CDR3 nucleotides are TGTGCCAGCAGTGGCCTTGACGAGCAGTTCTTC. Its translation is CASSGLDEQFF.

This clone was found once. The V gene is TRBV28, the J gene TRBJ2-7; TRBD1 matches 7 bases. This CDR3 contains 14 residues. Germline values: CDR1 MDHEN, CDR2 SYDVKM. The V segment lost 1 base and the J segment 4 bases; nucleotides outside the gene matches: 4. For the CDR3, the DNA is TGTGCCAGCAGTTTATTACAGGGGTGGTACGAGCAGTACTTC. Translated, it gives CASSLLQGWYEQYF.

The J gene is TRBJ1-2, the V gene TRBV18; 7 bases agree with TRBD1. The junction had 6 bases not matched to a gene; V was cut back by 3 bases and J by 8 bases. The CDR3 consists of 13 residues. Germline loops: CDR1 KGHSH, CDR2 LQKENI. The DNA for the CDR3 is TGTGCCAGCTCACCTACAGGGGCCGCAGGCTACACCTTC. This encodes CASSPTGAAGYTF.

Written as DNA, the CDR3 is TGTGCCAGTAGATTACAGGACGCAAATGAAAAACTGTTTTTT. This encodes CASRLQDANEKLFF. The V gene is TRBV19, the J gene TRBJ1-4, with D perhaps TRBD1 (5 bases). Trimming took 6 bases from V and 5 from J, leaving 13 bases between them. This CDR3 spans 14 amino acids. Germline CDR1 reads LNHDA; CDR2 reads SQIVND (reference sequence).

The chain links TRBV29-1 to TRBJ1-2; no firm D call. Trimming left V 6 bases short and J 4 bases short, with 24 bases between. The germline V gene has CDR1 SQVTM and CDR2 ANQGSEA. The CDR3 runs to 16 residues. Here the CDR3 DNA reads TGCAGCGTCGATAATCTTAATAGCGGGGAGGGCTATGGCTACACCTTC. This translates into CSVDNLNSGEGYGYTF.

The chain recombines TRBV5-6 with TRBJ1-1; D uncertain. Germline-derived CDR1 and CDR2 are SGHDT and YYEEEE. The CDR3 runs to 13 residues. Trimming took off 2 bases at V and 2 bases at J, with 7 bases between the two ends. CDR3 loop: CASSFEGNTEAFF. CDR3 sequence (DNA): TGTGCCAGCAGCTTTGAGGGAAACACTGAAGCTTTCTTT.

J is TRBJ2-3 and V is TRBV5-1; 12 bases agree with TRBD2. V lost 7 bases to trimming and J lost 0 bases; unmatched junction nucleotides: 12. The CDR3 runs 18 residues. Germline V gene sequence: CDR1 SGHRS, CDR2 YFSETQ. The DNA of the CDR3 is TGCGCCAGCCTTCTCGGGACTAGCGGGTCGGCTAGCACAGATACGCAGTATTTT. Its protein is CASLLGTSGSASTDTQYF.

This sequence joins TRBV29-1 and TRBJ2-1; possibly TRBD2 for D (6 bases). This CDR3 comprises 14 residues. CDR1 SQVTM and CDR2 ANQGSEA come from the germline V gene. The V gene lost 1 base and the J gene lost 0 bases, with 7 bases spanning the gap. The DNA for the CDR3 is TGCAGCGTTGAAGTGGGAGGCTCCTACAATGAGCAGTTCTTC. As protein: CSVEVGGSYNEQFF.

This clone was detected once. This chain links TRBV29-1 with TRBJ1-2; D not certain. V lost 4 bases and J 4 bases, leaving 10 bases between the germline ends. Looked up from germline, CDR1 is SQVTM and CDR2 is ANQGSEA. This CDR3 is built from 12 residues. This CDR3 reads CSVGGGTYGYTF. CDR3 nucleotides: TGCAGCGTTGGTGGCGGCACCTATGGCTACACCTTC. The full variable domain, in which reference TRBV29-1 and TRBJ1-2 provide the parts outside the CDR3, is SAVISQKPSRDICQRGTSLTIQCQVDSQVTMMFWYRQQPGQSLTLIATANQGSEATYESGFVIDKFPISRPNLTFSTLTVSNMSPEDSSIYLCSVGGGTYGYTFGSGTRLTVV.